This T cell receptor beta chain originates from a study of shared clonotypes between healthy human individuals. Donors had no recently reported acute infections or vaccinations and were HIV-negative. A note on this clone: What it binds is not known.

The CDR3 runs to 14 residues. Per the germline V gene, CDR1 is SGHTA and CDR2 is FQGNSA. V shed 3 bases and J shed 1 base, with 9 bases lying between them. Study-level points and caveats: About 5% was the fraction of naive CD4 clonotypes found shared across several donors. Relative to memory subsets, naive subsets generally showed larger estimated richness.

In the original workflow: For the immunoSEQ data, sequences were junction-only without quality scores, so filtering differed. Generated by immunoSEQ multiplex PCR, the TCRdb table keeps only in-frame clones and is missing some. That table furnishes V, J and clone size, whereas the DNA furnished D and trimming. The sample lists fewer than 850,000 clones, about 92% occurring once. This clonotype originated in a man between 18 and 29 years old in good health. Some clones in this sample may be carry-over from other donors' samples. Sequencing used memory CD8+ T cells from PBMCs. As for subset: CD45RO+ cells pooled with CCR7-negative TemRA cells. V is TRBV7-2 and J is TRBJ2-5, with D unclear. CDR3 amino acids: CASSFRYTQETQYF. CDR3 nucleotide sequence: TGTGCCAGCAGCTTCCGCTATACCCAAGAGACCCAGTACTTC.